This T cell receptor (beta chain) was recovered during a study of blood T cell repertoires in COVID-19. Study at large: Specimens from acute and convalescent COVID-19 originated in the United States, Italy and Spain. T cells, B-cell-depleted T cells, or PBMCs supplied cDNA or gDNA.

The germline V gene has CDR1 SGHNT and CDR2 YENEEA. The CDR3 has 15 residues. Deletions cut 0 bases from V and 5 bases from J, with 12 bases between. Original processing notes: For nucleated cells, counts were estimated from reference gene primer amplification. Repertoires were generated with immunoSEQ multiplex PCR, while TCRdb's copy carries only in-frame clones and drops some. V and J calls and clone size are given by that table; D and trimming were obtained from the DNA. The sample has 180,000 or so clones; approximately 86% are singletons. Sequencing used peripheral blood. This TCR derives from a woman aged 30 to 39 with active or convalescent COVID-19. The chain is built from TRBV11-3 and TRBJ2-3, with TRBD2 as a possible D gene (5 bases). CDR3 protein: CASSLDEGPEDTQYF. The CDR3 coding sequence is TGTGCCAGCAGCTTAGATGAGGGTCCTGAAGATACGCAGTATTTT.